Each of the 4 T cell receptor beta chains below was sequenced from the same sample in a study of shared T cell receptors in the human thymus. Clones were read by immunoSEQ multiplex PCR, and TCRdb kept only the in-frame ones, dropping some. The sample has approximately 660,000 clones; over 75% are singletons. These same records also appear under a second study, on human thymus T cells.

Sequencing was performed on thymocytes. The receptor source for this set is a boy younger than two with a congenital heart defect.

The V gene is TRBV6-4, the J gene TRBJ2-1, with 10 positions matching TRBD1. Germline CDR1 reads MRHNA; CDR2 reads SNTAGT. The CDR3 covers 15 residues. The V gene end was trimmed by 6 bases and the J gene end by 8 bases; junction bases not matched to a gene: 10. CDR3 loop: CASRRYRDRGDEQFF. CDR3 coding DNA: TGTGCCAGCAGGCGTTACCGGGACAGGGGCGATGAGCAGTTCTTC.

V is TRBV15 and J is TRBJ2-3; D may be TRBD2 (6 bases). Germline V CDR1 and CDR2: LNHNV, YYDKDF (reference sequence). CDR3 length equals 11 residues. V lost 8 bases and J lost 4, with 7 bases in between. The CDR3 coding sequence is TGTGCCACCGCGGGGTCAGATACGCAGTATTTT. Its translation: CATAGSDTQYF.

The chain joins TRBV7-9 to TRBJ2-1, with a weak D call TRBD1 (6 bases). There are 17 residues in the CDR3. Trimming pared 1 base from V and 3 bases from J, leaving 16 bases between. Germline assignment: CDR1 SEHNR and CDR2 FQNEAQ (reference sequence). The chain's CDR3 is CASSLDQTGRIYNEQFF. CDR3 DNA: TGTGCCAGCAGCTTAGACCAGACAGGCCGCATCTACAATGAGCAGTTCTTC.

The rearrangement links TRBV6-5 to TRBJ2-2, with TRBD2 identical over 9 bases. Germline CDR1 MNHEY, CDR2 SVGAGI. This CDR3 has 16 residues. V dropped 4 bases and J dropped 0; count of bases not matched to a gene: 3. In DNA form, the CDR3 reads TGTGCCAGCAGTTCTCTAGCGGGACCGAACACCGGGGAGCTGTTTTTT. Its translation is CASSSLAGPNTGELFF.